The rows below give T cell receptor beta chains drawn from one sample of a study of blood T cell repertoires in COVID-19. Libraries were prepared by immunoSEQ multiplex PCR; TCRdb keeps only in-frame clonotypes and omits some of them. The data show tens of thousands of clones, approximately 91% seen once. The sequenced sample consisted of peripheral blood. Receptors originate from a man aged 65 to 79 with active COVID-19. Each CDR3 is given with its conserved first and last residue. The D gene is left open where the match is weak.

>NA|TRBV5-4|13|TRBJ2-7
CASSTGQQYEQYF
TGTGCCAGCAGCACGGGTCAGCAATACGAGCAGTACTTC
>NA|TRBV7-9|15|TRBJ2-1
CASRLGGGSYNEQFF
TGTGCCAGCAGGTTGGGGGGAGGCTCCTACAATGAGCAGTTCTTC
>NA|TRBV3-1/TRBV3-2|13|TRBJ2-2
CASSPTNTGELFF
TGTGCCAGCAGCCCAACGAACACCGGGGAGCTGTTTTTT
>NA|TRBV5-1|15|TRBJ2-1
CASSSGGGVYNEQFF
TGCGCCAGCAGCTCAGGAGGTGGGGTCTACAATGAGCAGTTCTTC
>NA|TRBV5-6|13|TRBJ2-1
CASSLARDSSGVF
TGTGCCAGCAGCTTGGCGCGCGACTCCTCGGGGGTCTTC
>TRBD2|TRBV27|14|TRBJ2-7
CASSIEGGSYEQYF
TGTGCCAGCAGTATCGAGGGCGGGAGCTACGAGCAGTACTTC
>NA|TRBV2|15|TRBJ2-3
CASSRLDQSTDTQYF
TGTGCCAGCAGCCGACTAGATCAGAGCACAGATACGCAGTATTTT
>TRBD1|TRBV4-3|15|TRBJ1-5
CASSHVGQGNQPQHF
TGCGCCAGCAGCCATGTCGGACAGGGCAATCAGCCCCAGCATTTT
>TRBD1|TRBV24-1|16|TRBJ2-5
CATSDRNRGLGETQYF
TGTGCCACCAGTGATAGGAACAGGGGGCTGGGGGAGACCCAGTACTTC
>NA|TRBV7-9|16|TRBJ2-2
CASSLIPKKNTGELFF
TGTGCCAGCAGCTTAATCCCTAAAAAGAACACCGGGGAGCTGTTTTTT
>NA|TRBV27|14|TRBJ2-7
CASSRRGARDEQYF
TGTGCCAGCAGCCGACGGGGGGCTCGGGACGAGCAGTACTTC
>NA|TRBV7-2|13|TRBJ1-6
CASSARPLEPLHF
TGTGCCAGCAGCGCGAGGCCGCTCGAGCCCCTCCACTTT
>TRBD1|TRBV5-1|14|TRBJ2-2
CASSVQGVTGELFF
TGCGCCAGCAGCGTACAGGGGGTCACCGGGGAGCTGTTTTTT